The 2 T cell receptor beta chains below all came from one sample that was sequenced in a study of cytomegalovirus exposure and HLA in healthy donors. The study ran its PCR with 60 Vbeta and 13 Jbeta primers. The protocol was immunoSEQ multiplex PCR, while the TCRdb copy is restricted to in-frame clones and leaves out a portion. The profile covers about 130,000 clones, with around 79% appearing a single time and 2.1% taken by the ten largest. Sequencing used PBMCs. All receptors come from a woman aged 40 to 55 in good health and CMV-seropositive.

As DNA, the CDR3 is TGCGCCAGCAGCGCGGAAGGGACAGGGGGAACCGGGGAGCTGTTTTTT. Its protein product is CASSAEGTGGTGELFF. The chain has TRBV5-1 and TRBJ2-2, with TRBD1 matching 11 bases. J lost 5 bases, V lost 4 bases, and 7 bases had no gene match. This CDR3 has 16 amino acids. Germline V gene lookup returns CDR1 SGHRS and CDR2 YFSETQ.

V is TRBV27 and J is TRBJ2-1; 13 bases are a match to TRBD2. The V and J ends lost 9 bases and 4 bases, in that order; junction bases with no gene match: 6. The V gene's germline CDR1 is MNHEY and CDR2 SMNVEV (reference sequence). The CDR3 runs 15 residues. This CDR3 reads CASSGLAGQYNEQFF. CDR3 DNA: TGTGCCAGTTCGGGACTAGCGGGACAATACAATGAGCAGTTCTTC.